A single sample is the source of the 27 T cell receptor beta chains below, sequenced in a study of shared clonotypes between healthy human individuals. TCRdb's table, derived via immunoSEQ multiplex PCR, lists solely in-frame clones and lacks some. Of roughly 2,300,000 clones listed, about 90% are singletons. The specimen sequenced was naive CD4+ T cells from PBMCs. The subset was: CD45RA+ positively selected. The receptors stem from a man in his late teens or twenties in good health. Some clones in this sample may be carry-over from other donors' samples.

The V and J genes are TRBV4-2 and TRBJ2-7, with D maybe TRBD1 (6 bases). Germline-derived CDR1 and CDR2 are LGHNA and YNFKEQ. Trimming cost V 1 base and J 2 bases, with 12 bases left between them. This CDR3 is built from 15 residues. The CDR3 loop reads CASSQARGVTYEQYF. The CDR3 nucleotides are TGTGCCAGCAGCCAAGCCAGGGGAGTAACCTACGAGCAGTACTTC.

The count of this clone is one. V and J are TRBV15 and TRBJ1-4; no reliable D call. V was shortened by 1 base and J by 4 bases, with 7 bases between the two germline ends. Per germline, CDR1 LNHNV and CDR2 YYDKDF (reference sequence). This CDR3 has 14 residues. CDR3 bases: TGTGCCACCAGCAGAGGTTTGGGTAATGAAAAACTGTTTTTT. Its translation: CATSRGLGNEKLFF.

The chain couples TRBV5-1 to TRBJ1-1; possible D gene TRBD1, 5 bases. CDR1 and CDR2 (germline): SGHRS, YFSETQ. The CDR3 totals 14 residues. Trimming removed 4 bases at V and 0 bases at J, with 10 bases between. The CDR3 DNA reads TGCGCCAGCAGCGGATCAGGGATGAACACTGAAGCTTTCTTT. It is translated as CASSGSGMNTEAFF.

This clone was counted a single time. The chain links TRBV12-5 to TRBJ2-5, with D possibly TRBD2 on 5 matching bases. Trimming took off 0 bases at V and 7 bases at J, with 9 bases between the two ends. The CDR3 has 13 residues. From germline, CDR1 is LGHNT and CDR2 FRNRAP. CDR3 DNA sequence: TGTGCTAGTGGTTTGGTAGTCGGGGTGACCCAGTACTTC. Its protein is CASGLVVGVTQYF.

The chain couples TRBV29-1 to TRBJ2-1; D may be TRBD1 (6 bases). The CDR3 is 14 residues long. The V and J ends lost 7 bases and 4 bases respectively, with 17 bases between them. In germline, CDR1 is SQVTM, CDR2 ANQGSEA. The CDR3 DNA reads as TGCAGCGCGCAATACAGGGTTCTTTACAATGAGCAGTTCTTC. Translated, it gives CSAQYRVLYNEQFF.

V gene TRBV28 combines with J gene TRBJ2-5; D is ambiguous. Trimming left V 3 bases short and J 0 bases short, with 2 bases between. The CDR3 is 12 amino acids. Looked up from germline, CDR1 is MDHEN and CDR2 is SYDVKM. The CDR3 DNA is TGTGCCAGCAGTTTCTACCAAGAGACCCAGTACTTC. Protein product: CASSFYQETQYF.

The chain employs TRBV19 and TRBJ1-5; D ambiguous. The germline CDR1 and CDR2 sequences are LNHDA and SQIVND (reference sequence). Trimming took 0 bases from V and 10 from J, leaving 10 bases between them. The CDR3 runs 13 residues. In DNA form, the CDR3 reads TGTGCCAGTAGTATAGACTTCCGGAAACCCCAGCATTTT. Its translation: CASSIDFRKPQHF.

The CDR3, as DNA: TGTGCCAGCAGTTTAGGGACTAGCGGGAGATCAGATACGCAGTATTTT. It translates to CASSLGTSGRSDTQYF. The rearrangement links TRBV9 to TRBJ2-3, with 14 nucleotides matching TRBD2. J was trimmed by 4 bases and V by 5 bases; bases with no gene match: 6. Germline V gene data show CDR1 as SGDLS and CDR2 as YYNGEE. The CDR3 has 16 amino acids.

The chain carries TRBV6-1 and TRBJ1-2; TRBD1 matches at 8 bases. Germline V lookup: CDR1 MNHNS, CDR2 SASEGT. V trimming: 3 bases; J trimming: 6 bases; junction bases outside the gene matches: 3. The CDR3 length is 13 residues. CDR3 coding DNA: TGTGCCAGCAGTGACAGGGGGCGGGATGGCTACACCTTC. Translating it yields CASSDRGRDGYTF.

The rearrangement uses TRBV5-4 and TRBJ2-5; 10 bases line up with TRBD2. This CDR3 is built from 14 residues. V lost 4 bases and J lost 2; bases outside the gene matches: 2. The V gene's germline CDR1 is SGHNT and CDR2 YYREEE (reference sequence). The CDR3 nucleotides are TGTGCCAGCAGCAGAGCGGGAGGGCAAGAGACCCAGTACTTC. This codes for CASSRAGGQETQYF.

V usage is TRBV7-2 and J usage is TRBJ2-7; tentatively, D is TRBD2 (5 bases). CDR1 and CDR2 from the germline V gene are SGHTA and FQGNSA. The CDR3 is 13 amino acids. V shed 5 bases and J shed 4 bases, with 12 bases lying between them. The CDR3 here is CASSRRGLYEQYF. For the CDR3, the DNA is TGTGCCAGCAGCCGTAGAGGGCTGTACGAGCAGTACTTC.

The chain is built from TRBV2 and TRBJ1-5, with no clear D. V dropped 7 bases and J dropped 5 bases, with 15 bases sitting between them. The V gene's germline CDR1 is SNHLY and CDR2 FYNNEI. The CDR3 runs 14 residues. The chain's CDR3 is CASNRVKGDQPQHF. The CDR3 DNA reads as TGTGCCAGCAATAGGGTCAAGGGTGATCAGCCCCAGCATTTT.

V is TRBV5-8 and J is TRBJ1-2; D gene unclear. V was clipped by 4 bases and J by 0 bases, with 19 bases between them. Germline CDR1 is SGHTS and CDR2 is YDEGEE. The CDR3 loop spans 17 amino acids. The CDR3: CASSRFPRQYSNYGYTF. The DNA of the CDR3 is TGTGCCAGCAGCCGGTTTCCCAGGCAATATTCTAACTATGGCTACACCTTC.

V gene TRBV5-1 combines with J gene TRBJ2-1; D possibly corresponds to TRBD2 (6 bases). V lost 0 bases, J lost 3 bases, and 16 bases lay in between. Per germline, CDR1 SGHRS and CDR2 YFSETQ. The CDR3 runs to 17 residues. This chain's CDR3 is CASSLGGGEGLYNEQFF. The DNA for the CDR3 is TGCGCCAGCAGCTTGGGGGGAGGAGAGGGCCTCTACAATGAGCAGTTCTTC.

CDR3 bases: TGCGCCAGCAGCCGACTGGGAGAGGGGACTAGCAAAAACATTCAGTACTTC. Translation: CASSRLGEGTSKNIQYF. This chain joins TRBV4-1 and TRBJ2-4; TRBD2 matches at 8 bases. CDR1 is MGHRA, CDR2 YSYEKL, per germline. There are 17 residues in the CDR3. The V gene end was trimmed by 4 bases and the J gene end by 3 bases; junction bases not matched to a gene: 11.

The CDR3 nucleotides read TGTGCCAGCAGCCGGACTACGGAGACCCAGTACTTC. Protein product: CASSRTTETQYF. V usage is TRBV6-5 and J usage is TRBJ2-5; D might be TRBD2 (6 bases). This CDR3 spans 12 amino acids. Germline V gives CDR1 MNHEY, CDR2 SVGAGI. V gave up 6 bases and J gave up 5 bases, with 10 bases separating them.

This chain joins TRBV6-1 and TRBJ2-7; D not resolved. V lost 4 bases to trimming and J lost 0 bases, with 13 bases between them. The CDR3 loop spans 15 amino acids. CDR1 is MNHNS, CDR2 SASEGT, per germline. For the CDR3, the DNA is TGTGCCAGCAGTGGGGTTTTGCGGAGCTCCTACGAGCAGTACTTC. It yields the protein CASSGVLRSSYEQYF.

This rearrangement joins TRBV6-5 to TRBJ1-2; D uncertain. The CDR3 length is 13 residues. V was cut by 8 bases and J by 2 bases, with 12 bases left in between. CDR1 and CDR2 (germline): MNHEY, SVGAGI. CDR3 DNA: TGTGCCAGCCGCAGCGGGAGGAACTATGGCTACACCTTC. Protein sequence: CASRSGRNYGYTF.

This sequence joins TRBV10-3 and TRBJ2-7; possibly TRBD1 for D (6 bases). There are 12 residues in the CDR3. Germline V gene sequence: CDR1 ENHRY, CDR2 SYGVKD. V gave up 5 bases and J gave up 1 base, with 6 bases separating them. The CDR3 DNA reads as TGTGCCATCAGTCAGGGGTCCTACGAGCAGTACTTC. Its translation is CAISQGSYEQYF.

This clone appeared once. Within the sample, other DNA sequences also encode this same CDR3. The CDR3 spells CSASSTDTQYF. CDR3 coding DNA: TGCAGTGCTAGCAGTACAGATACGCAGTATTTT. This rearrangement joins TRBV20-1 to TRBJ2-3; D uncertain. The V end was cut by 3 bases, the J end by 3 bases, with 4 bases between. The CDR3 is 11 amino acids. The V gene's germline CDR1 is DFQATT and CDR2 SNEGSKA (reference sequence).

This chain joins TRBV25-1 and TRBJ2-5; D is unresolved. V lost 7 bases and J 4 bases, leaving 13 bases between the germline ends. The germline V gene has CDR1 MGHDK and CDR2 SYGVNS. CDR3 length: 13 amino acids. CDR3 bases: TGTGCCAGCACCCCGAATTTCCGAGAGACCCAGTACTTC. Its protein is CASTPNFRETQYF.

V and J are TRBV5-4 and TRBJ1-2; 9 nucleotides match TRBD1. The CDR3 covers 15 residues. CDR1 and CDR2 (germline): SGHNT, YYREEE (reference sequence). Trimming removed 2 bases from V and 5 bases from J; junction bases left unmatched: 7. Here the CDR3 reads CASSFPEDRGYGYTF. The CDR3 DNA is TGTGCCAGCAGCTTCCCTGAGGACAGGGGATATGGCTACACCTTC.

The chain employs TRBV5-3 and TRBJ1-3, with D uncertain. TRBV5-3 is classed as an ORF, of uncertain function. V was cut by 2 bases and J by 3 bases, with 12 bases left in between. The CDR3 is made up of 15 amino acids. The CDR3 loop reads CARSFISNGGNTIYF. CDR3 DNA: TGTGCCAGAAGCTTTATATCCAACGGTGGAAACACCATATATTTT.

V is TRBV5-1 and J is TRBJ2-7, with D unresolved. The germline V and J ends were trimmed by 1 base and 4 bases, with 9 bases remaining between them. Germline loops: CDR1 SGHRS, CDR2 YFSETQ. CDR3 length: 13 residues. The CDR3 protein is CASSLSPDYEQYF. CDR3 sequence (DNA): TGCGCCAGCAGCTTGTCCCCAGATTACGAGCAGTACTTC.

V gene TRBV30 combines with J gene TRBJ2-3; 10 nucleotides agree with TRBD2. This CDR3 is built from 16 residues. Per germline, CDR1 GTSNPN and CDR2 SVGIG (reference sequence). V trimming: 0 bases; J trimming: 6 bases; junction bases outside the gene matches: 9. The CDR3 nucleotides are TGTGCCTGGAGTGTGGCTAGCGGGAGACGGAAGGATACGCAGTATTTT. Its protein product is CAWSVASGRRKDTQYF. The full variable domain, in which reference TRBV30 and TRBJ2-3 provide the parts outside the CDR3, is SQTIHQWPATLVQPVGSPLSLECTVEGTSNPNLYWYRQAAGRGLQLLFYSVGIGQISSEVPQNLSASRPQDRQFILSSKKLLLSDSGFYLCAWSVASGRRKDTQYFGPGTRLTVL.

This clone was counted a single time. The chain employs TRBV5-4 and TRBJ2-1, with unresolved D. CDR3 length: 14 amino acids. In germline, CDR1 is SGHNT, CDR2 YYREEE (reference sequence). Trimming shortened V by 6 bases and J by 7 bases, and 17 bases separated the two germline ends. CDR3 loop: CASTTLAPGNEQFF. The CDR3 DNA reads TGTGCCAGCACCACCTTAGCCCCCGGGAATGAGCAGTTCTTC.

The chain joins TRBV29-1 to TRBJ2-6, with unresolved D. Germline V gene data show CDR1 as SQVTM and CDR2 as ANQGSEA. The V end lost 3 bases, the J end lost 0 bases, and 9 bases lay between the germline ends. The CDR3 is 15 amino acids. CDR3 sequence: CSVDRTASGANVLTF. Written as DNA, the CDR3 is TGCAGCGTTGACAGGACCGCCTCTGGGGCCAACGTCCTGACTTTC. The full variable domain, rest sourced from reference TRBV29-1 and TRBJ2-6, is SAVISQKPSRDICQRGTSLTIQCQVDSQVTMMFWYRQQPGQSLTLIATANQGSEATYESGFVIDKFPISRPNLTFSTLTVSNMSPEDSSIYLCSVDRTASGANVLTFGAGSRLTVL.